This T cell receptor (beta chain) was identified during a study of cytomegalovirus exposure and HLA in healthy donors. Study-level information: Previous work identified roughly 120 million unique TCR beta sequences from roughly 170 million T cells. Study-wide results and limits: Information on immune exposure was restricted to one variable (CMV serostatus). When analyzed later, a missense DCLRE1C variant was found to be linked to TCR beta V- and J-gene trimming.

On this clone: Its antigen is undetermined.

The study ran its PCR with 60 Vbeta and 13 Jbeta primers. TCRdb keeps only in-frame clones here, not all; method: immunoSEQ multiplex PCR. The sample consists of around 210,000 clones, 65% to 80% of them appearing once. The sequence came from a man aged 50 or older in good health and CMV-seronegative. Sequencing was done on a sample of PBMCs.

The CDR3 sequence is CASSLRDRSIRGANVLTF. CDR3 DNA: TGTGCCAGCAGCTTGCGGGACAGGTCCATACGTGGGGCCAACGTCCTGACTTTC. This rearrangement joins TRBV5-8 to TRBJ2-6, with 8 bases identical to TRBD1. CDR1 and CDR2 (germline): SGHTS, YDEGEE. This CDR3 region has 18 residues. Losses at the gene ends were 1 base for V and 3 bases for J; bases not matched to a gene: 9.